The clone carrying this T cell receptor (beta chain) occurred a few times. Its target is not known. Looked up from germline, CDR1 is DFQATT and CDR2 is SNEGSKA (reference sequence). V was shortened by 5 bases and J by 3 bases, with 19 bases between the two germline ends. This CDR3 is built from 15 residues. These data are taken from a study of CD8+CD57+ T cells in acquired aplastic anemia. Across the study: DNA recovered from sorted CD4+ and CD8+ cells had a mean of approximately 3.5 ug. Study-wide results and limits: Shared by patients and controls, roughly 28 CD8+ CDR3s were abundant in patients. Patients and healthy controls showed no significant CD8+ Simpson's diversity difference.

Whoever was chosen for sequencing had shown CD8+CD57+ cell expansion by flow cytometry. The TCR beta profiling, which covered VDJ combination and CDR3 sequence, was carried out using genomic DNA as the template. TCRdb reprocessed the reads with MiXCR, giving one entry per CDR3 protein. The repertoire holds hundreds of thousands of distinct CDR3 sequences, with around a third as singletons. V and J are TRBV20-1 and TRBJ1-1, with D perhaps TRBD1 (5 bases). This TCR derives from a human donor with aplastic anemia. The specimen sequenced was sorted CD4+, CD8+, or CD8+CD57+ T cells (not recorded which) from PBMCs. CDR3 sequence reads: CSAGGEQVGYTEAFF. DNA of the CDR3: TGCAGTGCTGGGGGTGAACAGGTAGGATACACTGAAGCTTTCTTT.